Listed here are 14 T cell receptor beta chains from one sample, sequenced in a study of blood T cell repertoires in COVID-19. The table came from immunoSEQ multiplex PCR; TCRdb's copy has only in-frame clones and leaves some out. This sample has about 300,000 clones, with less than 85% found just once. The sequenced sample consisted of peripheral blood. The receptor source for this set is a human donor with COVID-19, enrolled during active disease. The donor label of this sample is uncertain.

The V and J genes are TRBV3-1 (or the pseudogene TRBV3-2) and TRBJ1-6; 8 nucleotides line up with TRBD1. Germline CDR1 is LGHDT and CDR2 is YNNKEL (reference sequence). This CDR3 has 16 amino acids. V was clipped by 6 bases and J by 5 bases; unmatched bases: 9. CDR3: CASSLTGQGNNSPLHF. The CDR3 bases are TGTGCCAGCAGTCTAACTGGACAGGGCAATAATTCACCCCTCCACTTT.

V is TRBV6-5 and J is TRBJ2-7; 7 nucleotides agree with TRBD1. The CDR3 has 14 amino acids. Losses at the gene ends were 2 bases for V and 3 bases for J; bases not matched to a gene: 4. Looked up from germline, CDR1 is MNHEY and CDR2 is SVGAGI. The CDR3, as DNA: TGTGCCAGCAGTTACCCAGGGGGTGGCTACGAGCAGTACTTC. Translated, it gives CASSYPGGGYEQYF.

The chain is built from TRBV19 and TRBJ2-3, with a tentative D call TRBD2 (5 bases). Looked up from germline, CDR1 is LNHDA and CDR2 is SQIVND (reference sequence). This CDR3 is 15 amino acids long. Between the trimmed V and J ends, which lost 6 bases and 0 bases, there was a span of 13 bases. The CDR3 DNA is TGTGCCAGTAGGGTCGGTAGCGTTAGCACAGATACGCAGTATTTT. Encoded protein: CASRVGSVSTDTQYF. The full variable domain, with the rest looked up from reference TRBV19 and TRBJ2-3, is DGGITQSPKYLFRKEGQNVTLSCEQNLNHDAMYWYRQDPGQGLRLIYYSQIVNDFQKGDIAEGYSVSREKKESFPLTVTSAQKNPTAFYLCASRVGSVSTDTQYFGPGTRLTVL.

Only one count was recorded for this clone. The chain uses TRBV24-1 and TRBJ2-3, with 8 nucleotides matching TRBD2. The CDR3 runs 15 residues. Trimming removed 3 bases from V and 2 bases from J; junction bases left unmatched: 3. Per germline, CDR1 KGHDR and CDR2 SFDVKD. CDR3 in DNA: TGTGCCACCAGTGATAATAGCGGGGACACAGATACGCAGTATTTT. It translates to CATSDNSGDTDTQYF.

The chain uses TRBV24-1 and TRBJ2-2; 10 nucleotides match TRBD2. The germline V gene has CDR1 KGHDR and CDR2 SFDVKD. Unmatched junction bases numbered 11, after V lost 9 bases and J lost 5 bases. The CDR3 runs 16 residues. CDR3 in amino acids: CATAGLAPIRTGELFF. The CDR3 nucleotides are TGTGCCACCGCGGGACTAGCGCCGATCCGGACCGGGGAGCTGTTTTTT.

The chain combines TRBV28 with TRBJ2-1; 7 bases fit TRBD2. Germline CDR1 and CDR2: MDHEN and SYDVKM. This CDR3 is built from 15 residues. V shed 2 bases and J 5 bases; nucleotides not matched to a gene: 6. This CDR3 reads CASSLGGRADNEQFF. CDR3 DNA: TGTGCCAGCAGTTTAGGAGGGAGGGCTGACAATGAGCAGTTCTTC.

The chain links TRBV29-1 to TRBJ2-7; 11 bases are shared with TRBD1. The CDR3 extends over 17 amino acids. With 5 bases clipped from V and 3 bases from J, the junction kept 15 bases outside the gene matches. Germline V gene data show CDR1 as SQVTM and CDR2 as ANQGSEA. CDR3 region: CSVRAPDRGRIGYEQYF. DNA for the CDR3: TGCAGCGTTCGAGCCCCGGACAGGGGGCGAATCGGCTACGAGCAGTACTTC.

In its sample, this clone was seen many times. The genes are TRBV28 and TRBJ2-2; D perhaps matches TRBD1 (7 bases). Germline CDR1 reads MDHEN; CDR2 reads SYDVKM. Trimming shortened V by 7 bases and J by 1 base, and 10 bases separated the two germline ends. This CDR3 comprises 14 residues. This CDR3 reads CASIQGGNTGELFF. The CDR3 DNA follows: TGTGCCAGCATTCAGGGGGGGAACACCGGGGAGCTGTTTTTT.

The V gene is TRBV9, the J gene TRBJ2-2; TRBD2 agrees at 8 bases. V was pared by 0 bases and J by 0 bases, with 4 bases of the junction left unmatched. Per germline, CDR1 SGDLS and CDR2 YYNGEE. This CDR3 contains 17 residues. The CDR3 reads CASSVAPGGANTGELFF. The DNA of the CDR3 is TGTGCCAGCAGCGTAGCCCCCGGGGGGGCGAACACCGGGGAGCTGTTTTTT.

J is TRBJ2-7 and V is TRBV6-5; 8 positions match TRBD1. Germline trimming cut 6 bases from V and 2 bases from J; bases unmatched to any gene: 6. From germline, CDR1 is MNHEY and CDR2 SVGAGI. CDR3 length equals 14 residues. The CDR3 here is CASREQGATYEQYF. In DNA form, the CDR3 reads TGTGCCAGCAGAGAGCAGGGGGCTACCTACGAGCAGTACTTC.

This clone showed up just once. J is TRBJ2-5 and V is TRBV18, with D unclear. CDR1 KGHSH and CDR2 LQKENI come from the germline V gene. The CDR3 is made up of 13 amino acids. V dropped 4 bases and J dropped 1 base, with 7 bases sitting between them. The CDR3 spells CASSQQSQETQYF. The CDR3 DNA reads TGTGCCAGCTCACAACAGAGCCAAGAGACCCAGTACTTC.

The chain has TRBV6-5 and TRBJ2-6, with a weak D call TRBD1 (5 bases). CDR3 length equals 15 residues. Trimming stripped 7 bases from V and 1 base from J, with 11 bases between. The germline gives CDR1 MNHEY, CDR2 SVGAGI. CDR3 bases: TGTGCCAGCACGGCAGGGTGGTCTGGGGCCAACGTCCTGACTTTC. Amino acids: CASTAGWSGANVLTF.

This rearrangement joins TRBV2 to TRBJ2-7, with 9 bases aligning to TRBD2. The germline CDR1 and CDR2 sequences are SNHLY and FYNNEI. This CDR3 is built from 12 residues. V lost 6 bases to trimming and J lost 12 bases; unmatched junction nucleotides: 9. In DNA form, the CDR3 reads TGTGCCAGCAGCGTTAGCGGGAGTCACCCGTACTTC. Protein product: CASSVSGSHPYF.

This clone has a handful of counts. The V gene is TRBV30, the J gene TRBJ1-3; no reliable D call. Germline V gene data show CDR1 as GTSNPN and CDR2 as SVGIG (reference sequence). The CDR3 sequence is 13 residues long. The V and J ends lost 4 bases and 3 bases respectively, with 10 bases between them. The DNA for the CDR3 is TGTGCCTGGAATCCTCCGGTTGGAAACACCATATATTTT. It translates to CAWNPPVGNTIYF.